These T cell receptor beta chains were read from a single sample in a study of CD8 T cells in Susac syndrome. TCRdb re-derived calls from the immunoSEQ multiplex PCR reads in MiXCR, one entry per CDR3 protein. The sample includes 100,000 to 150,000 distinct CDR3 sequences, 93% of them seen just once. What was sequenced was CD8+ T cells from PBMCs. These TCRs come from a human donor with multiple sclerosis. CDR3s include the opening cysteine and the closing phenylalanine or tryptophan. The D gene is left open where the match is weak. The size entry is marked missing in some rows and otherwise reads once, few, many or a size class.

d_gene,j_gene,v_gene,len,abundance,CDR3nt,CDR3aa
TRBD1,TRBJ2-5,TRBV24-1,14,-,TGTGCCACCAGTGACCAAAACAGGGGAGAGACCCAGTACTTC,CATSDQNRGETQYF
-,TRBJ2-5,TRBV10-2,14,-,TGCGCCAGCAGGCCCCCCAGCAGTCAAGAGACCCAGTACTTC,CASRPPSSQETQYF
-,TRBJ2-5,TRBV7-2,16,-,TGTGCCAGCAGACTACACGGGATCGGGTCGCAAGAGACCCAGTACTTC,CASRLHGIGSQETQYF
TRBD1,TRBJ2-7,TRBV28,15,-,TGTGCCAGCAGTTTTCGGGACAGGGGGTTCTACGAGCAGTACTTC,CASSFRDRGFYEQYF
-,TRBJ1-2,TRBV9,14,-,TGTGCCAGCAGCGTAACGGGAGACCCTAGTGGCTACACCTTC,CASSVTGDPSGYTF
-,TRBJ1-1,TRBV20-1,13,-,TGCAGTGCTAGAGATCGTGCGGGGACAGAAGCTTTCTTT,CSARDRAGTEAFF
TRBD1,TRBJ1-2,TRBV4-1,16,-,TGCGCCAGCAGCCAAAGATCAGGGGGCAGTGTCTATGGCTACACCTTC,CASSQRSGGSVYGYTF
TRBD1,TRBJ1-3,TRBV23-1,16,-,TGCGCCAGCAGTCAAAGCAGGGGGCCCTCTGGAAACACCATATATTTT,CASSQSRGPSGNTIYF
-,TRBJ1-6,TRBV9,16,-,TGTGCCAGCAGCGCCTACTCGACACCGATCAATTCACCCCTCCACTTT,CASSAYSTPINSPLHF
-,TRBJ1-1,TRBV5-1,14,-,TGCGCCAGCAGCTTTCGAACAGGGAGGGCTGAAGCTTTCTTT,CASSFRTGRAEAFF
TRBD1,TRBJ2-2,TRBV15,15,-,TGTGCCACCAGCAGACGTCGACAGGGCCCCGGGGAGCTGTTTTTT,CATSRRRQGPGELFF
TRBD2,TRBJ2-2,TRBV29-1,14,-,TGCAGCGGTCGGGGGGACGGGAACACCGGGGAGCTGTTTTTT,CSGRGDGNTGELFF
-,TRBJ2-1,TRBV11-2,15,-,TGTGCCAGCAGCTTAGCCCGGGCATCCCACCATGAGCAGTTCTTC,CASSLARASHHEQFF
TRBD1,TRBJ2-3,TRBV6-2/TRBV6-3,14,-,TGTGCCAGCAGCCCGGGACAGTCCACAGATACGCAGTATTTT,CASSPGQSTDTQYF
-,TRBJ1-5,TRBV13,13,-,TGTGCCAGCTCTACGCGGGGCAATCAGCCCCAGCATTTT,CASSTRGNQPQHF
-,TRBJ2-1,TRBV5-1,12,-,TGCGCCAGCAGCGGGAGGTATAATGAGCAGTTCTTC,CASSGRYNEQFF
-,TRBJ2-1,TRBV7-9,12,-,TGTGCCAGCAGCTCCCGCTACAATGAGCAGTTCTTC,CASSSRYNEQFF
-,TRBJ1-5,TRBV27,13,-,TGTGCCAGCAGTTTAGGAATGCATCAGCCCCAGCATTTT,CASSLGMHQPQHF
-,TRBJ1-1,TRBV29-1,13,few,TGCAGCGTTCTGGGACTCAGGAACACTGAAGCTTTCTTT,CSVLGLRNTEAFF
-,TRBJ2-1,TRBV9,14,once,TGTGCCAGCAGCATGTACCGGGAGACCAATGAGCAGTTCTTC,CASSMYRETNEQFF
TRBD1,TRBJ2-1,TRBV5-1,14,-,TGCGCCAGCAGAGGGGACAGAGTTTACAATGAGCAGTTCTTC,CASRGDRVYNEQFF
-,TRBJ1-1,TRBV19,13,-,TGTGCCAGTAGGTGGACAGACAACACTGAAGCTTTCTTT,CASRWTDNTEAFF
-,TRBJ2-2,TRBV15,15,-,TGTGCCACCAGCAGTCGGGACCGGAACACCGGGGAGCTGTTTTTT,CATSSRDRNTGELFF
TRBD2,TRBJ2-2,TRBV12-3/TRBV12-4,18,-,TGTGCCAGCAGTTTAGCGATTAGCGGGGGACCGAACACCGGGGAGCTGTTTTTT,CASSLAISGGPNTGELFF
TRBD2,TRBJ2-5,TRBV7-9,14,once,TGTGCCAGCAGCCGAAGACTAGCAGGCGAGACCCAGTACTTC,CASSRRLAGETQYF
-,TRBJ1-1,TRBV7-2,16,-,TGTGCCAGCAGCTTAGTCCCCGTTCCCATGAACACTGAAGCTTTCTTT,CASSLVPVPMNTEAFF
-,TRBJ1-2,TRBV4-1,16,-,TGCGCCAGCAGCCAAGTCCCCCAGGAGGGTGGCTATGGCTACACCTTC,CASSQVPQEGGYGYTF
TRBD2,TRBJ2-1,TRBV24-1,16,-,TGTGCCACCAGCGCGGTTCGGGAGGCGACCTACAATGAGCAGTTCTTC,CATSAVREATYNEQFF
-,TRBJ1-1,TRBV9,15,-,TGTGCCAGCAGTTCCCCGGTCTCCCCAGACACTGAAGCTTTCTTT,CASSSPVSPDTEAFF
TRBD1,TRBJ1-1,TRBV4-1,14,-,TGCGCCAGCAGCCAAGGGACAGGGGACGTCGAAGCTTTCTTT,CASSQGTGDVEAFF
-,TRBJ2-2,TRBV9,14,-,TGTGCCAGCAGCCCGGGGACCTACACCGGGGAGCTGTTTTTT,CASSPGTYTGELFF